Shown below are 9 T cell receptor beta chains from a single sample sequenced in a study of response to subunit inactivated influenza vaccine. TCRdb re-called the RT-PCR reads through MiXCR, storing one row per CDR3 protein. Of 600,000 to 700,000 distinct CDR3 sequences listed, around 13% are singletons. Sequenced material: PBMCs from blood, taken less than 15 days before vaccination. The receptor source for this set is a man aged 45-65 years who received an inactivated influenza vaccine.

This clonotype was observed a few times. The chain uses TRBV20-1 and TRBJ2-7; 7 bases fit TRBD1. Per germline, CDR1 DFQATT and CDR2 SNEGSKA (reference sequence). V shed 4 bases and J 0 bases; nucleotides not matched to a gene: 3. The CDR3 is 13 amino acids. CDR3 sequence: CSAKGTASYEQYF. In DNA form, the CDR3 reads TGCAGTGCTAAAGGGACAGCCTCCTACGAGCAGTACTTC.

This clonotype was counted between two and nine times. This chain joins TRBV7-6 and TRBJ2-5; D is perhaps TRBD2 (6 bases). The CDR3 consists of 16 residues. The germline V gene encodes CDR1 SGHVS and CDR2 FNYEAQ. The V and J ends lost 1 base and 6 bases respectively, with 18 bases between them. The CDR3 is CASSLVTGGKGQTQYF. As DNA, the CDR3 is TGTGCCAGCAGCTTAGTGACGGGCGGGAAGGGGCAGACCCAGTACTTC.

This chain links TRBV20-1 with TRBJ1-6; 12 bases fit TRBD1. The CDR3 is 16 residues long. Losses at the gene ends were 8 bases for V and 10 bases for J; bases not matched to a gene: 15. Per the germline V gene, CDR1 is DFQATT and CDR2 is SNEGSKA (reference sequence). CDR3 region: CSLYQAGTGGRSPLHF. CDR3 DNA sequence: TGCAGTTTATACCAGGCCGGGACAGGGGGCCGGTCACCCCTCCACTTT.

The chain couples TRBV7-2 to TRBJ1-2; D not resolved. V dropped 5 bases and J dropped 6 bases, with 16 bases sitting between them. This CDR3 spans 14 amino acids. The germline V gene has CDR1 SGHTA and CDR2 FQGNSA. CDR3 sequence reads: CASSPSWGGHGYTF. DNA of the CDR3: TGTGCCAGCAGCCCGTCATGGGGAGGCCATGGCTACACCTTC.

The CDR3 nucleotides are TGTGCCAGCAGCCAAAGCGGTATTGGCTACACCTTC. This codes for CASSQSGIGYTF. The J gene is TRBJ1-2, the V gene TRBV3-1; D unclear. The CDR3 sequence is 12 residues long. CDR1 LGHDT and CDR2 YNNKEL come from the germline V gene (reference sequence). The V end was cut by 2 bases, the J end by 7 bases, with 8 bases between. The complete variable domain, with remaining parts taken from reference TRBV3-1 and TRBJ1-2, reads DTAVSQTPKYLVTQMGNDKSIKCEQNLGHDTMYWYKQDSKKFLKIMFSYNNKELIINETVPNRFSPKSPDKAHLNLHINSLELGDSAVYFCASSQSGIGYTFGSGTRLTVV.

This clonotype was observed at least ten times. The genes are TRBV9 and TRBJ2-3, with D unclear. The CDR3 length is 15 residues. The V end lost 0 bases, the J end lost 0 bases, and 8 bases lay between the germline ends. Germline V gene sequence: CDR1 SGDLS, CDR2 YYNGEE. This CDR3 reads CASSVGLGSTDTQYF. CDR3 bases: TGTGCCAGCAGCGTAGGGCTGGGCAGCACAGATACGCAGTATTTT.

This clonotype was counted ten times or more. The chain uses TRBV28 and TRBJ1-6, with D unresolved. Trimming removed 4 bases at V and 7 bases at J, with 5 bases between. Germline lookup yields CDR1 MDHEN and CDR2 SYDVKM. This CDR3 spans 12 amino acids. In nucleotides, the CDR3 is TGTGCCAGCAGTTCGTTGAATTCACCCCTCCACTTT. Protein product: CASSSLNSPLHF.

This chain uses TRBV12-3 or TRBV12-4 with TRBJ2-1; 7 bases agree with TRBD1. CDR3 length: 15 amino acids. V was pared by 0 bases and J by 6 bases, with 5 bases of the junction left unmatched. CDR3 sequence: CASSLAGTVLNEQFF. CDR3 bases: TGTGCCAGCAGTTTAGCCGGGACAGTTCTCAATGAGCAGTTCTTC.

This clonotype appeared many times. This chain connects TRBV29-1 to TRBJ2-5; tentative D call: TRBD2 (6 bases). Germline-derived CDR1 and CDR2 are SQVTM and ANQGSEA. CDR3 length: 13 amino acids. V was clipped by 5 bases and J by 5 bases, with 15 bases between them. The CDR3 protein is CSVRGQGGETQYF. The DNA for the CDR3 is TGCAGCGTTCGTGGGCAGGGAGGCGAGACCCAGTACTTC.